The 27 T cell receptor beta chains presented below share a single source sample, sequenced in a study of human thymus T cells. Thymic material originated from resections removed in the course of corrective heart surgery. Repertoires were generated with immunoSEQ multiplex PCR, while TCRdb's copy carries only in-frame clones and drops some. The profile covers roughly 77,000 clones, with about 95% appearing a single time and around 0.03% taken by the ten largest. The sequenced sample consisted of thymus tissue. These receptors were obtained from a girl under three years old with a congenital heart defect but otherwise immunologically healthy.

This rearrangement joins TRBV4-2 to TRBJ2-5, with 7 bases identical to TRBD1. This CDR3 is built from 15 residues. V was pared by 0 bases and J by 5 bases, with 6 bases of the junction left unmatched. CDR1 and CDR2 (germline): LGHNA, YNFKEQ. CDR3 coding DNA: TGTGCCAGCAGCCAAGATAAGGGGGCGGAGGAGACCCAGTACTTC. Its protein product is CASSQDKGAEETQYF.

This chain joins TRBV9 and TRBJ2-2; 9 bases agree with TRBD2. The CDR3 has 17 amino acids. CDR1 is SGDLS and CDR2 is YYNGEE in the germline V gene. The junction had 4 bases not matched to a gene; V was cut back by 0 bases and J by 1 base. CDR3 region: CASSVGRAGGNTGELFF. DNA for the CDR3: TGTGCCAGCAGCGTAGGAAGAGCGGGAGGGAACACCGGGGAGCTGTTTTTT.

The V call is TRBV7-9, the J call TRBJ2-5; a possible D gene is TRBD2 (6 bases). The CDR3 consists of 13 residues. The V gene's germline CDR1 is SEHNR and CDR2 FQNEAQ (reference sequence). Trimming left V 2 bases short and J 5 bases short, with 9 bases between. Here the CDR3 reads CASSLRGGETQYF. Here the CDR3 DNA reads TGTGCCAGCAGCTTAAGAGGAGGGGAGACCCAGTACTTC.

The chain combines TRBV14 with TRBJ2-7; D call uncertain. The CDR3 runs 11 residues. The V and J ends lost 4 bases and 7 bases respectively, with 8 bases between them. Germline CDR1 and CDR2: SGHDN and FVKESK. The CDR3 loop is CASSRETEQYF. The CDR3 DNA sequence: TGTGCCAGCAGCCGAGAGACTGAGCAGTACTTC.

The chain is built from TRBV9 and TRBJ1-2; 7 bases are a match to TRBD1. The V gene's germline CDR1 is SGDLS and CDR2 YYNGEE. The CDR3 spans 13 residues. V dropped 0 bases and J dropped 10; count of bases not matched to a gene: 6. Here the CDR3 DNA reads TGTGCCAGCAGCGTAGCACAGGGGAAAGACTACACCTTC. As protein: CASSVAQGKDYTF. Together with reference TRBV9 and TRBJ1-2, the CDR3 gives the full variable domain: DSGVTQTPKHLITATGQRVTLRCSPRSGDLSVYWYQQSLDQGLQFLIQYYNGEERAKGNILERFSAQQFPDLHSELNLSSLELGDSALYFCASSVAQGKDYTFGSGTRLTVV.

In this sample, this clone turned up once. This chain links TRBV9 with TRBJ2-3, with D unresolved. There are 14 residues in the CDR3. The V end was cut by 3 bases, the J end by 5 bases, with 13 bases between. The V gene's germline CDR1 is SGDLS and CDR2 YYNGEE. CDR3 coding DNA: TGTGCCAGCAGCGATTCTCCCTGCGGAGATACGCAGTATTTT. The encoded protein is CASSDSPCGDTQYF.

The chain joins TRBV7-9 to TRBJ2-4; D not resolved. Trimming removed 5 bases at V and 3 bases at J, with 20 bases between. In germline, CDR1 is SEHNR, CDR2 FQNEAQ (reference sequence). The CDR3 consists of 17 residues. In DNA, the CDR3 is TGTGCCAGCAGCCCCTCGCAGACACGGTGGGGCAAAAACATTCAGTACTTC. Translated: CASSPSQTRWGKNIQYF.

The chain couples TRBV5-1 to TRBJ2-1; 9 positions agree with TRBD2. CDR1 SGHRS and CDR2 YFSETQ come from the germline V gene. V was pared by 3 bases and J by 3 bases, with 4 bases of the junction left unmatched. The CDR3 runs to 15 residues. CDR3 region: CASSYLAGNYNEQFF. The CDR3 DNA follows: TGCGCCAGCAGCTACCTAGCGGGGAACTACAATGAGCAGTTCTTC.

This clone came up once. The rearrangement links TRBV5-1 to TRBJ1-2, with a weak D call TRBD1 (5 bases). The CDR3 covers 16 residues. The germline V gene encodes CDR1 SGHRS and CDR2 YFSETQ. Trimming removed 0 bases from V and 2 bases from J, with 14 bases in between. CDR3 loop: CASSLAEWGKNYGYTF. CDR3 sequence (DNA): TGCGCCAGCAGCTTGGCTGAGTGGGGCAAAAACTATGGCTACACCTTC.

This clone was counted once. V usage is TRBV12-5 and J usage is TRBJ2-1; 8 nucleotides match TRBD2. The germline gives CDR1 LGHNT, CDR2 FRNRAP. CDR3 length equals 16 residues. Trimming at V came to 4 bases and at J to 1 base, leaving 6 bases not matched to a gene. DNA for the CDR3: TGTGCTAGTGGTTCTTACGGGAGGGGTTCCTACAATGAGCAGTTCTTC. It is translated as CASGSYGRGSYNEQFF.

The CDR3 DNA reads as TGTGCCAGCAGTGAATTTGGTTCCGGGAATGGCTACACCTTC. It is translated as CASSEFGSGNGYTF. The chain links TRBV2 to TRBJ1-2; D is undetermined. V dropped 2 bases and J dropped 6 bases, with 13 bases sitting between them. Germline assignment: CDR1 SNHLY and CDR2 FYNNEI. The CDR3 consists of 14 residues.

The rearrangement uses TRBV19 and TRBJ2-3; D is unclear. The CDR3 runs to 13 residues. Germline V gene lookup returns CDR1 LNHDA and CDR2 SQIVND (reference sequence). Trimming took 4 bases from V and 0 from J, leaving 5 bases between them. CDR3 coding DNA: TGTGCCAGTAGTAAAACTAGCACAGATACGCAGTATTTT. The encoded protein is CASSKTSTDTQYF.

CDR3 sequence (DNA): TGTGCCAGCAGCGCCGACCGCGGGGGCCCGAGCGCAGATACGCAGTATTTT. Residues: CASSADRGGPSADTQYF. The chain links TRBV9 to TRBJ2-3, with D maybe TRBD2 (7 bases). The CDR3 sequence is 17 residues long. The V gene's germline CDR1 is SGDLS and CDR2 YYNGEE. V lost 3 bases, J lost 4 bases, and 21 bases lay in between.

CDR3 nucleotide sequence: TGTGCCAGCAGCCGGTATCCAGGGATGTCTAACTATGGCTACACCTTC. Protein sequence: CASSRYPGMSNYGYTF. The chain links TRBV14 to TRBJ1-2; D perhaps matches TRBD1 (5 bases). The V gene's germline CDR1 is SGHDN and CDR2 FVKESK. This CDR3 contains 16 residues. V lost 4 bases and J lost 0, with 15 bases in between.

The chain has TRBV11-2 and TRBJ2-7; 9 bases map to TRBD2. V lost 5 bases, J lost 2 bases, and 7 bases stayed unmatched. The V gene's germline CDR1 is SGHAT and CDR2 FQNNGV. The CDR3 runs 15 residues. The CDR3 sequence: CASSEIAGAPYEQYF. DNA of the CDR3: TGTGCCAGCAGCGAAATAGCGGGAGCACCCTACGAGCAGTACTTC.

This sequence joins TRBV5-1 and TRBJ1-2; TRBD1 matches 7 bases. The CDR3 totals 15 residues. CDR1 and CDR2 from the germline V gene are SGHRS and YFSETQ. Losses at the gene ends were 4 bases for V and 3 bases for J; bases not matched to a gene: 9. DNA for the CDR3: TGCGCCAGCAGCCCGCGACAGGGTGAAGACTATGGCTACACCTTC. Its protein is CASSPRQGEDYGYTF.

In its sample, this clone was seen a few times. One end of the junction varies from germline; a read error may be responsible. This CDR3 reads CASSGEGQPKHAMF. Written as DNA, the CDR3 is TGTGCCAGCAGTGGGGAAGGACAGCCAAAACACGCCATGTTT. The chain joins TRBV25-1 to TRBJ1-1; a possible D gene is TRBD1 (6 bases). This CDR3 has 14 amino acids. Germline V gives CDR1 MGHDK, CDR2 SYGVNS.

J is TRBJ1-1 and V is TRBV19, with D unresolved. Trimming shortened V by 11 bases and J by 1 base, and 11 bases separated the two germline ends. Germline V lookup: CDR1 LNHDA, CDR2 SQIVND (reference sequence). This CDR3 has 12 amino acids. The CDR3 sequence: CASVKSNTEAFF. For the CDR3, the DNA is TGTGCCTCCGTTAAGTCGAACACTGAAGCTTTCTTT.

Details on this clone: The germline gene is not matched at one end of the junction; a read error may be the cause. The CDR3 bases are TGCGCCAGCAGGGGCAGACGTCGGGACTCCCACAATGAGCAGTTCTTC. Translated, it gives CASRGRRRDSHNEQFF. V gene TRBV4-3 combines with J gene TRBJ2-1; the D gene is possibly TRBD2 (6 bases). The CDR3 extends over 16 amino acids. CDR1 is LGHNA and CDR2 is YSLEER in the germline V gene.

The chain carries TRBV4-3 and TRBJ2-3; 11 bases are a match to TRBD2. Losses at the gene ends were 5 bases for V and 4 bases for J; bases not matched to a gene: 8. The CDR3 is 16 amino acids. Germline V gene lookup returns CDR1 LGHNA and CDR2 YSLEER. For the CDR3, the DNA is TGCGCCAGCAGCTTTCTGACTAGCGGGGACCCAGATACGCAGTATTTT. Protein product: CASSFLTSGDPDTQYF.

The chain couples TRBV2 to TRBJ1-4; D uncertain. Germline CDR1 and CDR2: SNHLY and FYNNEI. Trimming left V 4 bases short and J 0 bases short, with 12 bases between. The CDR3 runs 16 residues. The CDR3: CASSVGETATNEKLFF. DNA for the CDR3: TGTGCCAGCAGTGTGGGCGAGACGGCAACTAATGAAAAACTGTTTTTT.

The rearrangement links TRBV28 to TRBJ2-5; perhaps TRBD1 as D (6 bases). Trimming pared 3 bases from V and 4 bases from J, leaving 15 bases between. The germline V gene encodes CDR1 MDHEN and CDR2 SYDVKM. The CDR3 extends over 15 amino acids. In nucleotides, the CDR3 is TGTGCCAGCAGTTTTCGGACAGTCCTCCGAGAGACCCAGTACTTC. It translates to CASSFRTVLRETQYF. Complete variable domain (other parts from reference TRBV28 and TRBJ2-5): DVKVTQSSRYLVKRTGEKVFLECVQDMDHENMFWYRQDPGLGLRLIYFSYDVKMKEKGDIPEGYSVSREKKERFSLILESASTNQTSMYLCASSFRTVLRETQYFGPGTRLLVL.

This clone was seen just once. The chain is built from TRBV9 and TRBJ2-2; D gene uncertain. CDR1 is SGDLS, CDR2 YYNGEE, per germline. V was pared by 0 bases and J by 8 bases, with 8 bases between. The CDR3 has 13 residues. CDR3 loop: CASSVDGFGELFF. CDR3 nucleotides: TGTGCCAGCAGCGTAGATGGGTTTGGGGAGCTGTTTTTT.

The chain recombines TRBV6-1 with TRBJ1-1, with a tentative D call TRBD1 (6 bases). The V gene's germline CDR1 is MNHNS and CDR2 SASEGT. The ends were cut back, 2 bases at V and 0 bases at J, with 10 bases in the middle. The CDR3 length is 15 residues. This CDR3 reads CASSESGDVNTEAFF. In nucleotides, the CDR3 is TGTGCCAGCAGTGAATCAGGGGACGTGAACACTGAAGCTTTCTTT.

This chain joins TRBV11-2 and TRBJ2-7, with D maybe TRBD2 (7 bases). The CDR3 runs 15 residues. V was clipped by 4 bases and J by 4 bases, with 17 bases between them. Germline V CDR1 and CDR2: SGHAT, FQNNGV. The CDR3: CASSSWRGHQYEQYF. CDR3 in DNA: TGTGCCAGCAGCTCGTGGCGGGGGCACCAATACGAGCAGTACTTC.

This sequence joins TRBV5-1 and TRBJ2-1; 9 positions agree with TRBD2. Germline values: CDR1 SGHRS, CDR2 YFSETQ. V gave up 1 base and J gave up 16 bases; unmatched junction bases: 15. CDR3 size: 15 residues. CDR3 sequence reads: CASSLQGQREAQSFF. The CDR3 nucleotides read TGCGCCAGCAGCTTGCAAGGGCAGCGGGAGGCCCAGTCATTCTTC.

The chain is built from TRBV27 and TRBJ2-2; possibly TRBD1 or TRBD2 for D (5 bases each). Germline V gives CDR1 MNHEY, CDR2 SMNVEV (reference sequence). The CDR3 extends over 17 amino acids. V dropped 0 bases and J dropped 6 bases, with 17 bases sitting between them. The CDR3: CASSLSPIRGAPGELFF. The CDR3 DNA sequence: TGTGCCAGCAGTTTATCCCCCATCCGGGGCGCGCCCGGGGAGCTGTTTTTT.